These 9 T cell receptor beta chains came from one sample sequenced in a study of blood T cells in healthy people across ages. Together with a sample-barcoded 5' primer, a J-beta primer mix was included in a second PCR lasting about 7 to 11 cycles. Each CDR3 protein is one row after TCRdb ran MiXCR on the 5' RACE reads. Seen here are some 900,000 distinct CDR3 sequences, 25% to 35% observed once, and the top ten hold roughly 17%. Source material: blood. These receptors came from a woman older than 75 in good health.

Comment on this clonotype: The junction shows a germline mismatch at one end, possibly a read error. The CDR3 reads CSASGISTNEKRFF. In DNA form, the CDR3 reads TGCAGCGCCTCAGGGATCTCAACTAATGAAAAACGGTTTTTT. The chain recombines TRBV29-1 with TRBJ1-4; D perhaps matches TRBD1 (5 bases). This CDR3 region has 14 residues. In germline, CDR1 is SQVTM, CDR2 ANQGSEA.

Concerning this clonotype itself: Just one base apart from a much larger clone, this may be a read error. This rearrangement joins TRBV5-1 to TRBJ2-3; 12 bases line up with TRBD2. The V gene's germline CDR1 is SGHRS and CDR2 YFSETQ. V shed 4 bases, J shed 14 bases, and the junction held 14 bases outside the gene matches. This CDR3 contains 15 residues. CDR3 protein: CASSTGAGTSGSPYF. In DNA form, the CDR3 reads TGCGCCAGCAGCACGGGCGCCGGGACTAGCGGGTCGCCGTATTTT.

Note on this clonotype: A much larger clone sits a single nucleotide away, making a read error possible. V and J are TRBV12-3 or TRBV12-4 and TRBJ2-7; no clear D gene. This CDR3 region has 14 residues. The V end was cut by 6 bases, the J end by 1 base, with 13 bases between. CDR3 bases: TGTGCCAGCAGGCTTTTAGATGGGTCCTACGAGCAGTACTTC. Residues: CASRLLDGSYEQYF.

The chain carries TRBV12-3 or TRBV12-4 and TRBJ2-4; 12 bases map to TRBD1. V shed 3 bases and J 2 bases; nucleotides not matched to a gene: 2. CDR3 length equals 16 residues. CDR3 nucleotides: TGTGCCAGCAGTTTTGGGACAGGGGGCACCAAAAACATTCAGTACTTC. Its translation: CASSFGTGGTKNIQYF.

This clonotype has only a few counts. A read error may be the cause here, since a much bigger clone is one base away. V and J are TRBV12-3 or TRBV12-4 and TRBJ2-7; the D gene is possibly TRBD2 (6 bases). This CDR3 has 13 residues. The CDR3 DNA follows: TGTGCCGGCAGTTTACATGGGGGGTACGAGCAGTACTTC. It is translated as CAGSLHGGYEQYF.

The chain carries TRBV3-1 and TRBJ2-5, with D possibly TRBD2 on 6 matching bases. The CDR3 covers 15 residues. V gave up 4 bases and J gave up 4 bases, with 16 bases separating them. Germline assignment: CDR1 LGHDT and CDR2 YNNKEL (reference sequence). In DNA form, the CDR3 reads TGTGCCAGCAGCCTGGGGCCTTTCGGGGGAGAGACCCAGTACTTC. Translated: CASSLGPFGGETQYF.

To note about this clonotype: One base away lies a much larger clone, so this may be a sequencing read error. The rearrangement links TRBV9 to TRBJ2-1; maybe TRBD1 (6 bases). Germline V lookup: CDR1 SGDLS, CDR2 YYNGEE. CDR3 length: 15 amino acids. V lost 4 bases to trimming and J lost 6 bases, with 17 bases between them. CDR3 loop: CASSNRAGYGNEQFF. As DNA, the CDR3 is TGTGCCAGCAGCAACAGGGCAGGGTATGGCAATGAGCAGTTCTTC.

The CDR3 DNA is TGTGCCAGCAGCGTAGCCCAGCCCGTTCGACTATTGGACGGGGAGCTGTTTTTT. Its translation: CASSVAQPVRLLDGELFF. The chain uses TRBV9 and TRBJ2-2; a possible D gene is TRBD2 (5 bases). The CDR3 is 18 amino acids. Germline V CDR1 and CDR2: SGDLS, YYNGEE. V shed 0 bases and J shed 7 bases, with 22 bases lying between them.

To note about this clonotype: A much more abundant neighbour one base away suggests this may be a read error. V and J are TRBV11-2 and TRBJ2-7; 9 nucleotides match TRBD1. The assigned J gene may be wrong: the sequence end matches TRBJ2-5 better. Per germline, CDR1 SGHAT and CDR2 FQNNGV. The length of the CDR3 is 17 residues. CDR3 amino acids: CAGREAGTGRSKVTQYF. In DNA, the CDR3 is TGTGCCGGCAGGGAAGCCGGGACAGGGCGGTCGAAGGTGACCCAGTACTTC.